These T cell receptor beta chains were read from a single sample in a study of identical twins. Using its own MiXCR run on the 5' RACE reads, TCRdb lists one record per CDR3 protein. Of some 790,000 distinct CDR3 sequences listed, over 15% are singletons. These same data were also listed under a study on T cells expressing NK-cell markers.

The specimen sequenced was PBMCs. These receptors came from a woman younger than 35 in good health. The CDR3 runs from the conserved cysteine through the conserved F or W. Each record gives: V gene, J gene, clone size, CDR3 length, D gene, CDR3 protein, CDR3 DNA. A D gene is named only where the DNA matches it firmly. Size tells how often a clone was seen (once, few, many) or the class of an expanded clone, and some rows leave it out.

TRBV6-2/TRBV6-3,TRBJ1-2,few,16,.,CASSYGEFGTYYGYTF,TGTGCCAGCAGTTACGGGGAGTTTGGGACCTACTATGGCTACACCTTC
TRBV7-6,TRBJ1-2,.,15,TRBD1,CASSPTDRANYGYTF,TGTGCCAGCAGCCCCACGGACAGGGCCAACTATGGCTACACCTTC
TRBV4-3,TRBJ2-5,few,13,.,CASSQGKWETQYF,TGCGCCAGCAGCCAAGGGAAATGGGAGACCCAGTACTTC
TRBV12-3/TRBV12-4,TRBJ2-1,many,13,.,CASSPGLANEQFF,TGTGCCAGCAGCCCGGGGCTAGCGAATGAGCAGTTCTTC
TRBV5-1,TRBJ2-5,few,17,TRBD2,CASSSSGGSPHQETQYF,TGCGCCAGCAGCTCTAGCGGGGGGTCTCCTCACCAAGAGACCCAGTACTTC
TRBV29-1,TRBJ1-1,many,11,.,CSVLLNTEAFF,TGCAGCGTCCTATTGAACACTGAAGCTTTCTTT
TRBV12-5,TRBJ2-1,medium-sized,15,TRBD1,CASGGTGGSYNEQFF,TGTGCTAGTGGGGGGACAGGGGGTTCCTACAATGAGCAGTTCTTC
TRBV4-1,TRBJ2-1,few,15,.,CASSPPVASGSSPFF,.
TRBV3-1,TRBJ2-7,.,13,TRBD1,CASGTGGLHEQYF,TGTGCCAGCGGAACAGGGGGCCTCCACGAGCAGTACTTC
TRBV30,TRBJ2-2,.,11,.,CAHQGTGELFF,TGTGCCCACCAAGGCACCGGGGAGCTGTTTTTT
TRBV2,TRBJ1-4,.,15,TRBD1,CASSAPGQGVEKLFF,TGTGCCAGCAGTGCCCCGGGACAGGGGGTCGAAAAACTGTTTTTT
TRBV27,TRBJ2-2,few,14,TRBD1,CASSLDRGTGELFF,TGTGCCAGCAGTTTGGACAGGGGCACCGGGGAGCTGTTTTTT
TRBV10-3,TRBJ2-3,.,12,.,CAISEHTDTQYF,TGTGCCATCAGTGAACACACAGATACGCAGTATTTT
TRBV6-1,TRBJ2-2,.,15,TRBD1,CASSADRVFAGELFF,TGTGCCAGCAGTGCGGACAGGGTCTTTGCCGGGGAGCTGTTTTTT
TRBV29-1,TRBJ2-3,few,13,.,CSDYGTRADTQYF,TGCAGCGACTATGGGACTCGGGCAGATACGCAGTATTTT
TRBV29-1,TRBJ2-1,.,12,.,CSVGRSPNEQFF,TGCAGCGTTGGCAGGTCCCCGAATGAGCAGTTCTTC
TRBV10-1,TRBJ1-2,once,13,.,CASSDSGLYGYTF,TGCGCCAGCAGTGACAGTGGGCTCTATGGCTACACCTTC
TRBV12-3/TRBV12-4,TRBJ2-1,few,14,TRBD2,CASSLLAGVHEQFF,TGTGCCAGCAGTTTACTAGCGGGAGTTCACGAGCAGTTCTTC
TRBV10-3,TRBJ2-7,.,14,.,CAISEGGRSYEQYF,TGTGCCATCAGTGAGGGTGGGCGTTCTTACGAGCAGTACTTC
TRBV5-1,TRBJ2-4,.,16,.,CASSSAPEGAKNIQYF,TGCGCCAGCAGCTCCGCCCCGGAGGGTGCCAAAAACATTCAGTACTTC
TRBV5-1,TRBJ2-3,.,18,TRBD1,CASSSQLQGQGASDTQYF,TGCGCCAGCAGCTCGCAACTACAGGGACAGGGGGCCTCAGATACGCAGTATTTT
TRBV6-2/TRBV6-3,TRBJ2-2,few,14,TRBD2,CASIGLAATGELFF,TGTGCCAGCATTGGACTAGCGGCCACCGGGGAGCTGTTTTTT
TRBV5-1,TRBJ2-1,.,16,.,CASRTLGSIFYNEQFF,TGCGCCAGCCGAACACTCGGCAGCATCTTTTACAATGAGCAGTTCTTC
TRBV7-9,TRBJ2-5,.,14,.,CASSPAVYQETQYF,TGTGCCAGCAGCCCGGCCGTGTACCAAGAGACCCAGTACTTC
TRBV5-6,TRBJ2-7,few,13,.,CASSLGLVGEQYF,TGTGCCAGCAGCTTGGGACTAGTCGGCGAGCAGTACTTC
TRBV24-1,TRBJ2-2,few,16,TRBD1,CATSGTGTGRSGELFF,TGTGCCACCAGTGGTACCGGGACAGGGCGGAGCGGGGAGCTGTTTTTT
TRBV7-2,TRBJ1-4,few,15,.,CASSLADRAWGELFF,TGTGCCAGCAGCTTAGCGGACCGGGCCTGGGGTGAACTGTTTTTT
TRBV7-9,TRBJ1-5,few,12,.,CASSPNVGPQHF,TGTGCCAGCAGCCCAAATGTAGGGCCCCAGCATTTT
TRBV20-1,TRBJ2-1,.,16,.,CSARDRGVNSYNEQFF,TGCAGTGCTAGAGATAGGGGGGTAAACTCCTACAATGAGCAGTTCTTC
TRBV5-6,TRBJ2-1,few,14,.,CASRTGTYYNEQFF,TGTGCCAGCAGAACCGGGACTTACTACAATGAGCAGTTCTTC
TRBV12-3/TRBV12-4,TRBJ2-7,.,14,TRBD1,CASSLGDREYEQYF,TGTGCCAGCAGTTTGGGGGACAGGGAGTACGAGCAGTACTTC
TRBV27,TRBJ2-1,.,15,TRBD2,CASIKLAGVYNEQFF,TGTGCCAGCATCAAACTAGCGGGAGTATACAATGAGCAGTTCTTC
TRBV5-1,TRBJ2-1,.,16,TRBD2,CASSLRTSEGYNEQFF,TGCGCCAGCAGCCTTCGGACTAGCGAGGGCTACAATGAGCAGTTCTTC
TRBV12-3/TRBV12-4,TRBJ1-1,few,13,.,CASTYSLNTEAFF,TGTGCCAGCACCTACAGCTTGAACACTGAAGCTTTCTTT
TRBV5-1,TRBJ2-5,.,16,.,CASSPVSGANQETQYF,TGCGCCAGCAGTCCGGTATCAGGGGCCAACCAAGAGACCCAGTACTTC
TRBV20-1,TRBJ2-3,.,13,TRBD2,CSAASGNTDTQYF,TGCAGTGCTGCTAGCGGTAACACAGATACGCAGTATTTT
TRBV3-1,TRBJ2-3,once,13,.,CASSDTSQLEQYF,TGTGCCAGCAGCGACACGTCTCAATTAGAGCAGTATTTT
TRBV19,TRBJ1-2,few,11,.,CAGISDGDYTF,TGTGCCGGAATTAGCGACGGGGACTACACCTTC
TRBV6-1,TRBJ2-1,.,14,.,CATGRRGSYNEQFF,TGTGCCACCGGTAGGCGGGGATCCTACAATGAGCAGTTCTTC
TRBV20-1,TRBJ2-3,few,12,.,CSGAGSWDTQYF,TGCAGTGGCGCCGGGAGTTGGGATACGCAGTATTTT
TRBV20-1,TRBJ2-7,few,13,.,CSVGAGATYEQYF,TGCAGTGTAGGTGCGGGCGCCACCTACGAGCAGTACTTC
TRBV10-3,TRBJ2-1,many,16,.,CAISEEVRLAFNEQFF,TGTGCCATCAGTGAGGAGGTCCGGCTAGCGTTCAATGAGCAGTTCTTC
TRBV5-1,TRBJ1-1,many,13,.,CASSPGTDTEAFF,TGCGCCAGCAGCCCAGGGACGGACACTGAAGCTTTCTTT
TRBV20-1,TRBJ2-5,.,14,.,CSARKPQGQETQYF,TGCAGTGCTAGAAAACCCCAGGGCCAAGAGACCCAGTACTTC